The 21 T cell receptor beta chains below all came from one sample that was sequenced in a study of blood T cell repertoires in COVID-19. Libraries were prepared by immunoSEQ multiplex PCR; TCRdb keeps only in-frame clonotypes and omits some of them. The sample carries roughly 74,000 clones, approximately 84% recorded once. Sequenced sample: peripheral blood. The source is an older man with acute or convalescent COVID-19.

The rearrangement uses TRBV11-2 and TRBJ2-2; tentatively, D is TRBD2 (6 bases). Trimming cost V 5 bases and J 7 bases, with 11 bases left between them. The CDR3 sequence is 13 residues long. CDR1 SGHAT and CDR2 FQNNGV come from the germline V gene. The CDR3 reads CASSREQVGELFF. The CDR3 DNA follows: TGTGCCAGCAGCCGGGAGCAGGTCGGGGAGCTGTTTTTT. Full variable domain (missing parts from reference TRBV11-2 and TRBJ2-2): EAGVAQSPRYKIIEKRQSVAFWCNPISGHATLYWYQQILGQGPKLLIQFQNNGVVDDSQLPKDRFSAERLKGVDSTLKIQPAKLEDSAVYLCASSREQVGELFFGEGSRLTVL.

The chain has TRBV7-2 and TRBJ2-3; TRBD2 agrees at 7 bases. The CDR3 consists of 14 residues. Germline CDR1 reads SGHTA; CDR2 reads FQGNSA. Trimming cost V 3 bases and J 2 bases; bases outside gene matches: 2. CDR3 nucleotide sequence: TGTGCCAGCAGCTTCGGGGGGACCACAGATACGCAGTATTTT. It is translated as CASSFGGTTDTQYF.

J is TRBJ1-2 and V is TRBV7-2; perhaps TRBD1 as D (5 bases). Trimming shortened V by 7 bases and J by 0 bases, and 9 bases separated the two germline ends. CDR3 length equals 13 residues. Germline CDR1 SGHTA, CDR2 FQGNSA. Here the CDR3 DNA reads TGTGCCAGCATACCGGACACTAACTATGGCTACACCTTC. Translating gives CASIPDTNYGYTF.

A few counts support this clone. The CDR3 spells CASRDGTGSNQPQHF. In DNA, the CDR3 is TGTGCCAGCAGAGACGGGACAGGGAGCAATCAGCCCCAGCATTTT. The chain couples TRBV6-5 to TRBJ1-5; TRBD1 agrees at 9 bases. V lost 6 bases and J lost 1; bases outside the gene matches: 4. The CDR3 extends over 15 amino acids. Per the germline V gene, CDR1 is MNHEY and CDR2 is SVGAGI.

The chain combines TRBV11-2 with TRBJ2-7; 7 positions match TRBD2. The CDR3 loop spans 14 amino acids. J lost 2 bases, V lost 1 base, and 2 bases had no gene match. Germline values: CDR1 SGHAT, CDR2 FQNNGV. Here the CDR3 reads CASSLVAGAYEQYF. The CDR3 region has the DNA TGTGCCAGCAGCTTAGTGGCGGGGGCCTACGAGCAGTACTTC.

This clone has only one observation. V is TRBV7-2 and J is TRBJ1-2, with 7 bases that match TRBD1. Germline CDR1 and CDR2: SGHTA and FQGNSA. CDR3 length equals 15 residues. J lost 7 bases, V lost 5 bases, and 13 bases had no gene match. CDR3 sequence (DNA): TGTGCCAGCAGCCCCGGGACAGCCCCTAACGGTGGCTACACCTTC. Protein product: CASSPGTAPNGGYTF.

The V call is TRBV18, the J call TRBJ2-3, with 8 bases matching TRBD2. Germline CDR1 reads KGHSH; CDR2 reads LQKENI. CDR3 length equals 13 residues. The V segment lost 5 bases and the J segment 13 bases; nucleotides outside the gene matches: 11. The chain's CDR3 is CASSGSSGREEYF. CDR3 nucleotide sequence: TGTGCCAGCTCAGGCTCTAGCGGGCGGGAGGAGTATTTT.

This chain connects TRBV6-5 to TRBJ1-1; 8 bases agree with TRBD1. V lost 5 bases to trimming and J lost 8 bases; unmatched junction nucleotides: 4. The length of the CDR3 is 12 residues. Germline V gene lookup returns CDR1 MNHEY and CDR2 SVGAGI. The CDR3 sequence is CASSRRTGEAFF. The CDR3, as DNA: TGTGCCAGCAGTCGGAGGACAGGGGAAGCTTTCTTT.

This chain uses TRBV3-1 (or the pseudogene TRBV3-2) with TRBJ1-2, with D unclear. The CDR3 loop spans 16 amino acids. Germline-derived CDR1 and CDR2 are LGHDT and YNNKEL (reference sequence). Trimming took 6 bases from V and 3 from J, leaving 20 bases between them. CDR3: CASRPGGGGSHYGYTF. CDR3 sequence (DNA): TGTGCCAGCAGGCCCGGAGGAGGAGGCAGCCACTATGGCTACACCTTC.

The CDR3 loop reads CASSEGDARLHTGELFF. DNA for the CDR3: TGTGCCAGCAGCGAGGGGGATGCGAGACTTCACACCGGGGAGCTGTTTTTT. The chain joins TRBV9 to TRBJ2-2, with D possibly TRBD1 on 6 matching bases. CDR1 and CDR2 (germline): SGDLS, YYNGEE. This CDR3 region has 17 residues. V was shortened by 3 bases and J by 3 bases, with 18 bases between the two germline ends. The whole variable domain, remainder taken from reference TRBV9 and TRBJ2-2, is DSGVTQTPKHLITATGQRVTLRCSPRSGDLSVYWYQQSLDQGLQFLIQYYNGEERAKGNILERFSAQQFPDLHSELNLSSLELGDSALYFCASSEGDARLHTGELFFGEGSRLTVL.

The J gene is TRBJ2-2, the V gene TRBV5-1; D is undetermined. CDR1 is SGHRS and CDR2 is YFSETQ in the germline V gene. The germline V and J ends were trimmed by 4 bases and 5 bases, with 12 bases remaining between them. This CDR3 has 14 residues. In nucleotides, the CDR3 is TGCGCCAGCAGCCCCCGATCTAGTACCGGGGAGCTGTTTTTT. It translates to CASSPRSSTGELFF.

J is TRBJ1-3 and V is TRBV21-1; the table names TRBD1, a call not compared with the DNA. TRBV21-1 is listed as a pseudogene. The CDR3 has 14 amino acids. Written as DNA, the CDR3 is TGTGCCAGGGAACAGGGCAGCTCTGGAAACACCATATATTTT. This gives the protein CAREQGSSGNTIYF.

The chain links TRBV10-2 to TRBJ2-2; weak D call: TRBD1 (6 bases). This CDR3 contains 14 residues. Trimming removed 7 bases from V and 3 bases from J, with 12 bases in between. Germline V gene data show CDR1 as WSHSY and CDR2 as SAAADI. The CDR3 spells CASKGGVDTGELFF. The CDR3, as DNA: TGCGCCAGCAAAGGGGGAGTTGACACCGGGGAGCTGTTTTTT.

The CDR3 here is CSGGNTEAFF. For the CDR3, the DNA is TGCAGCGGAGGGAACACTGAAGCTTTCTTT. The chain combines TRBV29-1 with TRBJ1-1; the D is unclear. The V and J ends lost 7 bases and 1 base respectively, with 4 bases between them. Germline V gene data show CDR1 as SQVTM and CDR2 as ANQGSEA. The CDR3 is 10 amino acids.

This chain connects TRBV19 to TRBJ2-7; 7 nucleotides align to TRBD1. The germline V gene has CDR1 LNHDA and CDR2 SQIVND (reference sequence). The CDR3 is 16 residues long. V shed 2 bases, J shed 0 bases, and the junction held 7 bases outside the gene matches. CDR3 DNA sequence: TGTGCCAGTAGTATAACCTGGGACAGCGTCTCCTACGAGCAGTACTTC. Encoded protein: CASSITWDSVSYEQYF.

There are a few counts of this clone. Here the CDR3 DNA reads TGTGCCAGCAGTTACTTATTAGGCGGGGGGGAAAAACTGTTTTTT. It is translated as CASSYLLGGGEKLFF. The chain uses TRBV28 and TRBJ1-4; D is possibly TRBD1 (5 bases). The CDR3 length is 15 residues. V lost 4 bases, J lost 8 bases, and 17 bases lay in between. Germline lookup yields CDR1 MDHEN and CDR2 SYDVKM. The full variable domain, in which reference TRBV28 and TRBJ1-4 provide the parts outside the CDR3, is DVKVTQSSRYLVKRTGEKVFLECVQDMDHENMFWYRQDPGLGLRLIYFSYDVKMKEKGDIPEGYSVSREKKERFSLILESASTNQTSMYLCASSYLLGGGEKLFFGSGTQLSVL.

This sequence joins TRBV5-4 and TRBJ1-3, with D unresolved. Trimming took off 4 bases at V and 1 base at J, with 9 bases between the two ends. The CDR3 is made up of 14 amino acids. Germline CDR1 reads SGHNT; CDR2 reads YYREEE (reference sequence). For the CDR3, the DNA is TGTGCCAGCAGCCTCGGAGTTTCTGGAAACACCATATATTTT. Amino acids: CASSLGVSGNTIYF. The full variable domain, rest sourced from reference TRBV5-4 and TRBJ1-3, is ETGVTQSPTHLIKTRGQQVTLRCSSQSGHNTVSWYQQALGQGPQFIFQYYREEENGRGNFPPRFSGLQFPNYSSELNVNALELDDSALYLCASSLGVSGNTIYFGEGSWLTVV.

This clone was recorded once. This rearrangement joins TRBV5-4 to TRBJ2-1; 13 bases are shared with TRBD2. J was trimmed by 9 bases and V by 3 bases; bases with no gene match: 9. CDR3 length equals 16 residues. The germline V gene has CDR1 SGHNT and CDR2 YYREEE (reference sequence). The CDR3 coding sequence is TGTGCCAGCAGCTCGCCCGGGACTAGCGGGACTTTTGAGCAGTTCTTC. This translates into CASSSPGTSGTFEQFF.

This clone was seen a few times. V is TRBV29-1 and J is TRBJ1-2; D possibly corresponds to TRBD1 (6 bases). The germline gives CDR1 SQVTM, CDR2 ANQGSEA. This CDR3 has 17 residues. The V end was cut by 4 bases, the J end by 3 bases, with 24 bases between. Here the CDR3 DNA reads TGCAGCGTTGGGGGGCTCTTTTCTTTTTCGGGCGACTATGGCTACACCTTC. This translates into CSVGGLFSFSGDYGYTF.

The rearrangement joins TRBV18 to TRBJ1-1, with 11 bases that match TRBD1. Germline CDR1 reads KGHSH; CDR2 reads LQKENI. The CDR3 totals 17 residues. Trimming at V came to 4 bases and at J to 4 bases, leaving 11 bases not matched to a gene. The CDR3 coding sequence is TGTGCCAGCTCACGAGCCTCCCCGGGGACAGGGGGCACTGAAGCTTTCTTT. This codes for CASSRASPGTGGTEAFF.

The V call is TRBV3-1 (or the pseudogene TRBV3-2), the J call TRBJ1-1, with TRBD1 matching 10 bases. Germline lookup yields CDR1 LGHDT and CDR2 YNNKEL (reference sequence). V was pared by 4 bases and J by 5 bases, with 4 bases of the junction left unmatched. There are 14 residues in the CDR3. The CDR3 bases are TGTGCCAGCAGCCCCTGGGACAGGGGAACTGAAGCTTTCTTT. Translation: CASSPWDRGTEAFF.